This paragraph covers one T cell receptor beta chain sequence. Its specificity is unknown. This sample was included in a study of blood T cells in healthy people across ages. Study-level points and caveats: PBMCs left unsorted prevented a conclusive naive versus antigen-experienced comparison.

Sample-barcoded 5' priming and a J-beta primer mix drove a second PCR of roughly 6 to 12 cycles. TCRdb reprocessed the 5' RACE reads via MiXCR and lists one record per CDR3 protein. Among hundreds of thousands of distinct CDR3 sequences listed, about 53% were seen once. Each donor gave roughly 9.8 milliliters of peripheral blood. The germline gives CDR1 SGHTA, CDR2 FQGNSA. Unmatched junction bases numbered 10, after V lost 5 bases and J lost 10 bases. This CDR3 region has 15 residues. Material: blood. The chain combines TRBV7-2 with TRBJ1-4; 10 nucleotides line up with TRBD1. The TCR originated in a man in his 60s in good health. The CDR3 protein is CASSAGTGEGGKLFF. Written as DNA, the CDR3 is TGTGCCAGCAGCGCCGGGACAGGGGAAGGGGGAAAACTGTTTTTT.